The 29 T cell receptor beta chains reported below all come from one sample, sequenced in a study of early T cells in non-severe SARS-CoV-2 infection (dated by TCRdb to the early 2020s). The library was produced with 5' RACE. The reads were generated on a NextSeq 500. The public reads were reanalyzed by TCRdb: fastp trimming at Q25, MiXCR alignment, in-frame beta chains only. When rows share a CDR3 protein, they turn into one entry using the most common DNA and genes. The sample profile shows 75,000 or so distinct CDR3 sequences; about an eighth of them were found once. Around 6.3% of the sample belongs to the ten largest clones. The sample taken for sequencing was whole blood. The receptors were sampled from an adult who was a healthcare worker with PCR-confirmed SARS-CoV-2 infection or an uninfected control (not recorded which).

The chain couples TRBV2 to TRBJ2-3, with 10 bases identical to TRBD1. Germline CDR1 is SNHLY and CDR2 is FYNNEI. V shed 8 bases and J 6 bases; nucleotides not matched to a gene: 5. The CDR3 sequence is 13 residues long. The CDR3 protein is CASGGQGGDTQYF. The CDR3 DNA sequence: TGTGCCAGCGGAGGACAGGGGGGCGATACGCAGTATTTT.

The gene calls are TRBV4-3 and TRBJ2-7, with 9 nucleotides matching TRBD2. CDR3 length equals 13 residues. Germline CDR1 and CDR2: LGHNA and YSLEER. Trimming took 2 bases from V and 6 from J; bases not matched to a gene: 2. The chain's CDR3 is CASSQRLAVEQYF. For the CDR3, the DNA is TGCGCCAGCAGCCAAAGACTAGCGGTCGAGCAGTACTTC.

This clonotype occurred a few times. CDR3 protein: CASSQGEKLFF. CDR3 nucleotides: TGTGCCAGCAGCCAAGGAGAAAAACTGTTTTTT. The rearrangement uses TRBV3-1 and TRBJ1-4; the D is unclear. Germline assignment: CDR1 LGHDT and CDR2 YNNKEL (reference sequence). The length of the CDR3 is 11 residues. Trimming cost V 1 base and J 8 bases, with 2 bases left between them.

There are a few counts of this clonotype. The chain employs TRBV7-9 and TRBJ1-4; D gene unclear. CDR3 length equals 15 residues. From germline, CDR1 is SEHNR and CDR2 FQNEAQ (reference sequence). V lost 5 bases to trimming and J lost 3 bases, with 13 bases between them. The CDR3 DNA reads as TGTGCCAGCAGCACGAGCTGGCGAGCTAATGAAAAACTGTTTTTT. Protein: CASSTSWRANEKLFF.

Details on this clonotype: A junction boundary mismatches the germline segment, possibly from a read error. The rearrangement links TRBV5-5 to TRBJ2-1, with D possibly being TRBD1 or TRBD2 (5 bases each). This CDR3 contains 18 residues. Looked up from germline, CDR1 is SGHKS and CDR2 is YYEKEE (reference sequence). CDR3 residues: CASTLDAPGPSSYNEQFF. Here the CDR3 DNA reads TGTGCCAGCACCTTGGATGCACCGGGGCCTAGCTCCTACAATGAGCAGTTCTTC.

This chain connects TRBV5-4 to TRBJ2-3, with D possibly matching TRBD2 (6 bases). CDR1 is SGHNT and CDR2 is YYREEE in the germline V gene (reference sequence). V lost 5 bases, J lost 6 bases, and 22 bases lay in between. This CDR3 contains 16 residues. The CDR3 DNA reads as TGTGCCAGCAGTAGGATCTGGGGGAAGAGCGGGGATACGCAGTATTTT. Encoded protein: CASSRIWGKSGDTQYF.

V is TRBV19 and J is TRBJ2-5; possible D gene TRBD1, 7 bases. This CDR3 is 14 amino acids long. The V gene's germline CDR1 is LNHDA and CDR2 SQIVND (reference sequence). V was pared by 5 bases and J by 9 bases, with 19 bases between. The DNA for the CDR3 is TGTGCCAGTAGTGGGACAGCCCTCCCGGGGGCCCAGTACTTC. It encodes CASSGTALPGAQYF. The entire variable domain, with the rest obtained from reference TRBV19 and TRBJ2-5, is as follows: DGGITQSPKYLFRKEGQNVTLSCEQNLNHDAMYWYRQDPGQGLRLIYYSQIVNDFQKGDIAEGYSVSREKKESFPLTVTSAQKNPTAFYLCASSGTALPGAQYFGPGTRLLVL.

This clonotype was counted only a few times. The CDR3 sequence: CASSLASGFGEQYF. CDR3 nucleotide sequence: TGTGCCAGCAGCTTAGCATCCGGGTTCGGGGAGCAGTACTTC. The chain combines TRBV7-6 with TRBJ2-7; no clear D gene. The CDR3 sequence is 14 residues long. Trimming left V 0 bases short and J 7 bases short, with 13 bases between. Germline CDR1 and CDR2: SGHVS and FNYEAQ.

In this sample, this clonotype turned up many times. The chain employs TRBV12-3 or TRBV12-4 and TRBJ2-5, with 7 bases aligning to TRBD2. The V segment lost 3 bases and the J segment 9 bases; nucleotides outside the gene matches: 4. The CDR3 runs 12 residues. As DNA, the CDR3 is TGTGCCAGCAGTTTCCGGGGAGGGGCCCAGTACTTC. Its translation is CASSFRGGAQYF.

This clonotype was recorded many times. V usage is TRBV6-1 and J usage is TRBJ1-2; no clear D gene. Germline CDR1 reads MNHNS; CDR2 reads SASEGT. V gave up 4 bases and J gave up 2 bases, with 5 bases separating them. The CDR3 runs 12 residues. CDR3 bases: TGTGCCAGCAGTGTCGGGAACTATGGCTACACCTTC. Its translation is CASSVGNYGYTF.

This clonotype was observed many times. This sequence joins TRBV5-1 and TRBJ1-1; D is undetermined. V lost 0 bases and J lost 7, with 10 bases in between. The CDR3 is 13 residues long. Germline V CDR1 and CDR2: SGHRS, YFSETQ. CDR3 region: CASSLGQNLEAFF. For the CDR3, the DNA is TGCGCCAGCAGCTTGGGTCAGAACCTTGAAGCTTTCTTT.

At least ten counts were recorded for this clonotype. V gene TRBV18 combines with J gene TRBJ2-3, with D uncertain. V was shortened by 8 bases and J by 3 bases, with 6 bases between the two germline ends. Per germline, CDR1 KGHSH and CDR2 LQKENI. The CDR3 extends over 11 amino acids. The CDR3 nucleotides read TGTGCCAGCAGCCCGACAGATACGCAGTATTTT. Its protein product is CASSPTDTQYF.

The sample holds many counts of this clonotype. The CDR3 nucleotides are TGTGCCAGCAGCTTAGCCGGGAACAGGCGGGAAAAACTGTTTTTT. It encodes CASSLAGNRREKLFF. V gene TRBV7-6 combines with J gene TRBJ1-4, with D maybe TRBD1 (5 bases). Trimming cost V 0 bases and J 8 bases, with 13 bases left between them. Per germline, CDR1 SGHVS and CDR2 FNYEAQ. This CDR3 has 15 residues. Drawing the rest from reference TRBV7-6 and TRBJ1-4, the complete variable domain is GAGVSQSPRYKVTKRGQDVALRCDPISGHVSLYWYRQALGQGPEFLTYFNYEAQQDKSGLPNDRFSAERPEGSISTLTIQRTEQRDSAMYRCASSLAGNRREKLFFGSGTQLSVL.

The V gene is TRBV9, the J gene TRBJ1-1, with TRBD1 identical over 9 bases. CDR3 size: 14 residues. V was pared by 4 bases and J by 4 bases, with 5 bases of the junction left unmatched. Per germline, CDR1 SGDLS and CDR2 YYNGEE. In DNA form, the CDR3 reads TGTGCCAGCAGCCCGACAGGGGGATCCACTGAAGCTTTCTTT. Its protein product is CASSPTGGSTEAFF.

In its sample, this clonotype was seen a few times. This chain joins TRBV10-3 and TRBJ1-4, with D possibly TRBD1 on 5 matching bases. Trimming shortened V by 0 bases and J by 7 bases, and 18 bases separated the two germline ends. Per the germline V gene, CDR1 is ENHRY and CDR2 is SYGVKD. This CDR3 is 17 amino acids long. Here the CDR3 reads CAISESTPGHKGEKLFF. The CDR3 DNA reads TGTGCCATCAGTGAGTCCACTCCAGGGCATAAGGGTGAAAAACTGTTTTTT.

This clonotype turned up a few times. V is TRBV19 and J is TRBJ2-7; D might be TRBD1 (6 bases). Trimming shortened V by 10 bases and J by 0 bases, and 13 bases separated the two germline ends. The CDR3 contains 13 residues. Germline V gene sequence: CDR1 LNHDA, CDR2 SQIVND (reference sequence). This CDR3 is CATTGQNSYEQYF. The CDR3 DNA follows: TGTGCCACTACGGGACAAAACTCCTACGAGCAGTACTTC.

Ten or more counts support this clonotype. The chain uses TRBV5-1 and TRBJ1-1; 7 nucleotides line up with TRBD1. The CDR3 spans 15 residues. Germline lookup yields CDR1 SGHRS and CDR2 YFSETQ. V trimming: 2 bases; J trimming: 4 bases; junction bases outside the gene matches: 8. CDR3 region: CASSLLRGRGTEAFF. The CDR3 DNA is TGCGCCAGCAGCTTATTGAGGGGGCGAGGCACTGAAGCTTTCTTT.

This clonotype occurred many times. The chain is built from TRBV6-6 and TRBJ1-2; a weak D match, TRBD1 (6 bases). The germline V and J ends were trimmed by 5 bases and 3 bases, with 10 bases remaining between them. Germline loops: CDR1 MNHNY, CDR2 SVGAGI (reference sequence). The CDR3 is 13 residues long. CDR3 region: CASSTGSDYGYTF. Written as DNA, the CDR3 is TGTGCCAGCAGTACAGGGTCGGACTATGGCTACACCTTC.

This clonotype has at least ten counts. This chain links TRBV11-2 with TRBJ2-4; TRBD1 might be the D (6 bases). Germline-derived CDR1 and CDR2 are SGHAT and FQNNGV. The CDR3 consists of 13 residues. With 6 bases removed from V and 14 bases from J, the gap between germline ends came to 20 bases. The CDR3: CASSQPRQAVKYF. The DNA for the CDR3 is TGTGCCAGCAGTCAACCACGACAGGCGGTTAAGTACTTC.

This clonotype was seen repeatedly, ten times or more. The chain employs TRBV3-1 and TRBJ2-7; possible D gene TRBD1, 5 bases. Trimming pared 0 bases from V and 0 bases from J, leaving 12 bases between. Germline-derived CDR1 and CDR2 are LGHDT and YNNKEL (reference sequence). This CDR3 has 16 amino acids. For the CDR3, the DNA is TGTGCCAGCAGCCAAGATGGGTCAGGGCCCTCCTACGAGCAGTACTTC. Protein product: CASSQDGSGPSYEQYF.

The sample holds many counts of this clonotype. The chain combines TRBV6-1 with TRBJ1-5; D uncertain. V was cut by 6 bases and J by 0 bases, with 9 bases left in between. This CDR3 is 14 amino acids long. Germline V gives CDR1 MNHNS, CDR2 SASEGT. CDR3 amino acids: CASRKRDSNQPQHF. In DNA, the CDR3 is TGTGCCAGCAGGAAGAGAGATAGCAATCAGCCCCAGCATTTT.

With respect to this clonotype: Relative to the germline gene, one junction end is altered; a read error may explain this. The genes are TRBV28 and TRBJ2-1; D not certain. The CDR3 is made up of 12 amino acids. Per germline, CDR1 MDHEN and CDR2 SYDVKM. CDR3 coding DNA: TGTGCCAGCACCTCCTCCTCCAATGAGCAGTTCTTC. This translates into CASTSSSNEQFF.

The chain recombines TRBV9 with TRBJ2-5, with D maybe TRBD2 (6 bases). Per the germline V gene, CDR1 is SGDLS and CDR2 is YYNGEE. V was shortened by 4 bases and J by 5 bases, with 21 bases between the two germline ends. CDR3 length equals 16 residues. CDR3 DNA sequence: TGTGCCAGCAGCCCCCGCATGGGACTGGCTGGGGAGACCCAGTACTTC. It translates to CASSPRMGLAGETQYF.

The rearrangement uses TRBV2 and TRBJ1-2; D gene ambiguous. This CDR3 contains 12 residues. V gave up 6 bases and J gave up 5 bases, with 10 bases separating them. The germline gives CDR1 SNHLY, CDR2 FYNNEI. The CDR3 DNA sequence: TGTGCCAGCAGGGGTATACGTTATGGCTACACCTTC. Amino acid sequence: CASRGIRYGYTF.

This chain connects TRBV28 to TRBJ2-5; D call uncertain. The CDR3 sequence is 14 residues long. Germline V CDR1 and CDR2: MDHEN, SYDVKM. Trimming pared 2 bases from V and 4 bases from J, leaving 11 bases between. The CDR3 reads CASSLEYSLETQYF. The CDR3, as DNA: TGTGCCAGCAGTTTAGAATACTCCCTAGAGACCCAGTACTTC. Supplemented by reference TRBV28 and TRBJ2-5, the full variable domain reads DVKVTQSSRYLVKRTGEKVFLECVQDMDHENMFWYRQDPGLGLRLIYFSYDVKMKEKGDIPEGYSVSREKKERFSLILESASTNQTSMYLCASSLEYSLETQYFGPGTRLLVL.

CDR3 DNA: TGTGCCAGCAGTCTAGCCCCTAGCGGGGGTCTGTACGAGCAGTACTTC. As protein: CASSLAPSGGLYEQYF. The rearrangement links TRBV27 to TRBJ2-7; 10 bases map to TRBD2. V was pared by 5 bases and J by 4 bases, with 11 bases of the junction left unmatched. The length of the CDR3 is 16 residues. The germline gives CDR1 MNHEY, CDR2 SMNVEV (reference sequence).

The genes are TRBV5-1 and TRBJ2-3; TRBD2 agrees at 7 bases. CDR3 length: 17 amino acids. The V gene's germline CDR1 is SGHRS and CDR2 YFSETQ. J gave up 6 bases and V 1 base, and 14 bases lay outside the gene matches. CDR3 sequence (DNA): TGCGCCAGCAGCTTGTCAGGGACTATCGCCTCCCGGGATACGCAGTATTTT. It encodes CASSLSGTIASRDTQYF.

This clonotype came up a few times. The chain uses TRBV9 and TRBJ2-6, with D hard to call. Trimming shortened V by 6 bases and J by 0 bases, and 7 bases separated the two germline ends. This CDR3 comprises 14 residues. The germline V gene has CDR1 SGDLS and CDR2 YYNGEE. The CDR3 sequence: CASTTSSGANVLTF. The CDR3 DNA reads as TGTGCCAGCACTACGAGCTCTGGGGCCAACGTCCTGACTTTC.

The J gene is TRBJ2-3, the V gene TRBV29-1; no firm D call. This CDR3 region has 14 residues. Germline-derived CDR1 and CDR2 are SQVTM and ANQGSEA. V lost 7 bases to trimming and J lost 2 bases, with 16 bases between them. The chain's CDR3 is CSAARLLYTDTQYF. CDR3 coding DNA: TGCAGCGCAGCCCGCCTCCTATACACAGATACGCAGTATTTT.